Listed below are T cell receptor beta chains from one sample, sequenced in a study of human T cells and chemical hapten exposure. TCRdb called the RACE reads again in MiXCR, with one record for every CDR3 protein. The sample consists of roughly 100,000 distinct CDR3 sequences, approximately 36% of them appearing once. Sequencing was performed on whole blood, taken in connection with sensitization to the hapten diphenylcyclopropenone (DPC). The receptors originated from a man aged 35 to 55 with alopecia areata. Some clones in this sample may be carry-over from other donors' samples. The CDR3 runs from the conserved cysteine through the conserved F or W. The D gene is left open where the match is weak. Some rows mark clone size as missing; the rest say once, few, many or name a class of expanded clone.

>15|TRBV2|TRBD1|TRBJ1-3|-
TGTGCCAGCAGTGAGCTGGGACAGTCTGGAAACACCATATATTTT
CASSELGQSGNTIYF
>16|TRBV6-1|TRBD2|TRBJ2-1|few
TGTGCCAGCAGAGGAAGCTTTGGCGGGAGTGGAAATGAGCAGTTCTTC
CASRGSFGGSGNEQFF
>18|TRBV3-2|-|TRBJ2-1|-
TGTGCCAGCAGCCCGGGGACAGGCAGCGGGAGGGCCGGAAATGAGCAGTTCTTC
CASSPGTGSGRAGNEQFF
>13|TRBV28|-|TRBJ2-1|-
TGTGCCAGCAGGAGTGGGCGCTTAGATGAGCAGTTCTTC
CASRSGRLDEQFF
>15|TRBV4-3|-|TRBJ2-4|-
TGCGCCAGCAGCCAATCTCTGTTAGCCAAAAACATTCAGTACTTC
CASSQSLLAKNIQYF
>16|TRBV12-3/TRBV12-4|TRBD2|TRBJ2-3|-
TGTGCCAGCAGTCGACGACTAGCGCAGGTCACAGATACGCAGTATTTT
CASSRRLAQVTDTQYF
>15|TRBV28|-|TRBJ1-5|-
TGTGCCAGCAGTAGGACAGTCGATAGCAATCAGCCCCAGCATTTT
CASSRTVDSNQPQHF
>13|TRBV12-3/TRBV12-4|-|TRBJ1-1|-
TGTGCCAGCAGTTTAGTGGGGGATTCTGAAGCTTTCTTT
CASSLVGDSEAFF
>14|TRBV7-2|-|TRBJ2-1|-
TGTGCCAGCAGCTGGACGACTAGTTGGAATGAGCAGTTCTTC
CASSWTTSWNEQFF
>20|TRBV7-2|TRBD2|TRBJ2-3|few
TGTGCCAGCAGCCCCCGGTGGGGGACTAGCGGGAGATTGGTCACAGATACGCAGTATTTT
CASSPRWGTSGRLVTDTQYF
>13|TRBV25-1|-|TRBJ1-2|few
TGTGCCAGCAGTGAATATAAACTGGATGGCTACACCTTC
CASSEYKLDGYTF
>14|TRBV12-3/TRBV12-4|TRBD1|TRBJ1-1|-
TGTGCCAGCAGTTCCAACAGGGGGGGGTCTGAAGCTTTCTTT
CASSSNRGGSEAFF
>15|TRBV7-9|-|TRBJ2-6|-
TGTGCCAGCAGCTTAGGAACCTCTGGGGCCAACGTCCTGACTTTC
CASSLGTSGANVLTF
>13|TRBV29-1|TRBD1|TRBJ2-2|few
TGCAGCGCCGAGGGACAGGTCACCGGGGAGCTGTTTTTT
CSAEGQVTGELFF
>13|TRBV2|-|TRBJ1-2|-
TGTGCCAGCAGTTGGGAGGGTGTCGATGGCTACACCTTC
CASSWEGVDGYTF
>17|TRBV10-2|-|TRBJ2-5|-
TGCGCCAGCAGCTTTAGTCTGGCGACCCTAATTAAAGAGACCCAGTACTTC
CASSFSLATLIKETQYF
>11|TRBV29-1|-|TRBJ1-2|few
TGCAGCGTTGGGCTGGAGGATGGCTACACCTTC
CSVGLEDGYTF